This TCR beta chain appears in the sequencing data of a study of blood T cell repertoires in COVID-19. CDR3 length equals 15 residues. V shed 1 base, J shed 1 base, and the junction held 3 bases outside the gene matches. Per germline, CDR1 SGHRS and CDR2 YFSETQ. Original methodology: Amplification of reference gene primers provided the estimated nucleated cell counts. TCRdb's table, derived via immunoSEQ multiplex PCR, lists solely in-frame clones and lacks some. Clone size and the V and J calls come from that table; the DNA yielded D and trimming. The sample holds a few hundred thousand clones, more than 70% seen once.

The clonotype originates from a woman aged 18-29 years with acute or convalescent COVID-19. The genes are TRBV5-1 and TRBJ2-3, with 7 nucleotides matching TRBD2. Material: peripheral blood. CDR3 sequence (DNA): TGCGCCAGCAGCTTGACTAGCGCGGGCACAGATACGCAGTATTTT. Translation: CASSLTSAGTDTQYF. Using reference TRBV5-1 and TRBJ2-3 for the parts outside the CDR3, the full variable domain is KAGVTQTPRYLIKTRGQQVTLSCSPISGHRSVSWYQQTPGQGLQFLFEYFSETQRNKGNFPGRFSGRQFSNSRSEMNVSTLELGDSALYLCASSLTSAGTDTQYFGPGTRLTVL.